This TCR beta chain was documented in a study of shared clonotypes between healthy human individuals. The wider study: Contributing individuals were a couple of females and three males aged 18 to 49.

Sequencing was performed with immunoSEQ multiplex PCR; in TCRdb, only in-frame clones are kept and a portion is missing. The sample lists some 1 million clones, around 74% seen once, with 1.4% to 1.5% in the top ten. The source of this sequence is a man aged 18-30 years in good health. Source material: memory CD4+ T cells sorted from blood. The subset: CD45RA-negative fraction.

CDR3 nucleotides: TGCGCCAGCAGCCAGTTCTTGTCAGGTCTTCGGTACGAGCAGTACTTC. Encoded protein: CASSQFLSGLRYEQYF. The gene calls are TRBV4-1 and TRBJ2-7, with D uncertain. CDR3 size: 16 residues. The V gene's germline CDR1 is MGHRA and CDR2 YSYEKL. V was pared by 3 bases and J by 4 bases, with 19 bases between.